Below, 14 T cell receptor beta chains from the same sample are listed, as sequenced in a study of a mutant IDH1 vaccine in newly diagnosed glioma. Time point described: week 11, during vaccination. It was 300 ug of mutant IDH1 20-mer peptide that made up each vaccine dose, given with topical imiquimod. The method was immunoSEQ multiplex PCR; TCRdb's version includes in-frame clones alone and lacks a portion of them. The sample includes 20,000 to 25,000 clones, about three quarters of them seen just once. No antigen is known for these receptors. The sample here was peripheral blood mononuclear cells (PBMCs), taken from a glioma patient whose treatment included an IDH1 peptide vaccine. The origin of the receptors is a man aged 18 to 29 with glioma. Some clones in this sample may be carry-over from other donors' samples.

V gene TRBV6-5 combines with J gene TRBJ2-2; 7 positions agree with TRBD2. The V gene end was trimmed by 2 bases and the J gene end by 2 bases; junction bases not matched to a gene: 5. The CDR3 loop spans 16 amino acids. Germline V CDR1 and CDR2: MNHEY, SVGAGI. The CDR3 DNA reads TGTGCCAGCAGTTACCTGGGCGGGGGTAACACCGGGGAGCTGTTTTTT. Protein product: CASSYLGGGNTGELFF.

The V and J genes are TRBV10-1 and TRBJ1-2, with D hard to call. Germline lookup yields CDR1 WNHNN and CDR2 SYGVQD (reference sequence). The CDR3 spans 13 residues. V lost 3 bases and J 3 bases, leaving 8 bases between the germline ends. The CDR3 here is CASSEEGYYGYTF. CDR3 DNA: TGCGCCAGCAGTGAAGAGGGATACTATGGCTACACCTTC.

The V gene is TRBV4-3, the J gene TRBJ2-2; D unclear. The CDR3 runs 15 residues. Deletions cut 3 bases from V and 2 bases from J, with 10 bases between. Germline values: CDR1 LGHNA, CDR2 YSLEER. DNA of the CDR3: TGCGCCAGCAGCCATAGGGCTTTCAACACCGGGGAGCTGTTTTTT. Residues: CASSHRAFNTGELFF.

The J gene is TRBJ1-1, the V gene TRBV7-2; D remains ambiguous. Germline V CDR1 and CDR2: SGHTA, FQGNSA. V lost 1 base and J lost 0, with 9 bases in between. The CDR3 covers 15 residues. Here the CDR3 reads CASSLEYGVNTEAFF. The CDR3 DNA reads TGTGCCAGCAGCTTAGAGTATGGGGTGAACACTGAAGCTTTCTTT.

J is TRBJ1-2 and V is TRBV5-1; 9 bases are a match to TRBD1. After removal of 3 bases from V and 3 bases from J, the junction contained 9 bases not matched to a gene. In germline, CDR1 is SGHRS, CDR2 YFSETQ. The CDR3 extends over 16 amino acids. The CDR3 nucleotides read TGCGCCAGCAGCTCGGGACAGGGCGCGCCCTACTATGGCTACACCTTC. It is translated as CASSSGQGAPYYGYTF.

The DNA of the CDR3 is TGTGCTAGTGGTTTGTGGAACACAGATACGCAGTATTTT. Its protein is CASGLWNTDTQYF. The chain joins TRBV12-5 to TRBJ2-3; D is undetermined. Trimming took off 2 bases at V and 2 bases at J, with 5 bases between the two ends. From germline, CDR1 is LGHNT and CDR2 FRNRAP. This CDR3 has 13 amino acids.

This chain links TRBV30 with TRBJ1-3; 7 bases align to TRBD1. J was trimmed by 1 base and V by 0 bases; bases with no gene match: 6. Per the germline V gene, CDR1 is GTSNPN and CDR2 is SVGIG (reference sequence). The CDR3 spans 16 residues. CDR3 nucleotide sequence: TGTGCCTGGAGTGTACTAGGGACAGTGTCTGGAAACACCATATATTTT. It translates to CAWSVLGTVSGNTIYF.

In its sample, this clone ranks as medium-sized (0.01 to 0.1%). The chain employs TRBV11-2 and TRBJ1-1; 11 bases are a match to TRBD1. Germline CDR1 SGHAT, CDR2 FQNNGV. Losses at the gene ends were 6 bases for V and 5 bases for J; bases not matched to a gene: 5. CDR3 length equals 14 residues. CDR3 in amino acids: CASRGTGGQTEAFF. The DNA of the CDR3 is TGTGCCAGCAGAGGGACAGGGGGTCAGACTGAAGCTTTCTTT.

This rearrangement joins TRBV14 to TRBJ1-1; D is possibly TRBD1 (6 bases). V lost 4 bases and J lost 4, with 19 bases in between. Germline V CDR1 and CDR2: SGHDN, FVKESK. This CDR3 has 16 residues. CDR3 in amino acids: CASSRLTGKLSTEAFF. DNA for the CDR3: TGTGCCAGCAGCCGCTTAACAGGGAAGTTAAGCACTGAAGCTTTCTTT.

The rearrangement uses TRBV27 and TRBJ2-7, with TRBD1 identical over 7 bases. The J segment lost 3 bases and the V segment lost 4 bases, leaving 9 bases of the junction unmatched. Germline V CDR1 and CDR2: MNHEY, SMNVEV (reference sequence). The CDR3 spans 15 residues. The CDR3 loop reads CASSSPGQIVYEQYF. The CDR3 region has the DNA TGTGCCAGCAGTTCACCGGGACAGATAGTCTACGAGCAGTACTTC.

This rearrangement joins TRBV6-1 to TRBJ1-3; D is ambiguous. The CDR3 is 15 residues long. Germline values: CDR1 MNHNS, CDR2 SASEGT. V lost 7 bases and J lost 0, with 13 bases in between. This CDR3 is CASTRVSYSGNTIYF. CDR3 in DNA: TGTGCCAGCACCCGAGTCAGTTACTCTGGAAACACCATATATTTT.

The chain links TRBV9 to TRBJ1-1, with D possibly being TRBD1 (6 bases). Per the germline V gene, CDR1 is SGDLS and CDR2 is YYNGEE. Trimming removed 2 bases at V and 1 base at J, with 15 bases between. The CDR3 sequence is 16 residues long. This chain's CDR3 is CASSVSYSGANTEAFF. CDR3 DNA: TGTGCCAGCAGCGTGTCCTATTCGGGGGCGAACACTGAAGCTTTCTTT.

This clone was counted a few times. The rearrangement joins TRBV2 to TRBJ1-1, with D possibly being TRBD1 (6 bases). CDR3 length: 16 residues. Trimming took 1 base from V and 1 from J, leaving 13 bases between them. The V gene's germline CDR1 is SNHLY and CDR2 FYNNEI. The CDR3 loop is CASSEDSAGENTEAFF. The CDR3 coding sequence is TGTGCCAGCAGTGAAGATTCGGCAGGGGAGAACACTGAAGCTTTCTTT.

J is TRBJ2-5 and V is TRBV28; TRBD1 agrees at 9 bases. The V gene end was trimmed by 7 bases and the J gene end by 4 bases; junction bases not matched to a gene: 13. CDR1 MDHEN and CDR2 SYDVKM come from the germline V gene. This CDR3 is 16 amino acids long. The CDR3 coding sequence is TGTGCCAGCACCTCCCCCGGGACAGGGATGCGAGAGACCCAGTACTTC. Its protein is CASTSPGTGMRETQYF.